The 25 T cell receptor beta chains below come from one sample, sequenced in a study of T cells in Graves' hyperthyroidism and ophthalmopathy. TCR beta CDR3 regions were amplified from RNA. An initial round of RT-PCR targeting the TCR CDR3 relied on the HTBI primer set. TCRdb used MiXCR to reprocess the multiplex PCR reads, holding one entry per CDR3 protein. The sample yields around 380,000 distinct CDR3 sequences, approximately 12% seen once. The sequenced sample was blood. The source of these receptors is a man younger than 45 with Graves' hyperthyroidism that later progressed to Graves' ophthalmopathy.

At least ten counts were recorded for this clonotype. The chain couples TRBV2 to TRBJ2-1; 8 nucleotides match TRBD1. Germline-derived CDR1 and CDR2 are SNHLY and FYNNEI. The junction had 8 bases not matched to a gene; V was cut back by 3 bases and J by 7 bases. The CDR3 totals 15 residues. The CDR3 nucleotides read TGTGCCAGCAGTGAGCGGGACAGGCGCCTTAATGAGCAGTTCTTC. This gives the protein CASSERDRRLNEQFF. Complete variable domain (other parts from reference TRBV2 and TRBJ2-1): EPEVTQTPSHQVTQMGQEVILRCVPISNHLYFYWYRQILGQKVEFLVSFYNNEISEKSEIFDDQFSVERPDGSNFTLKIRSTKLEDSAMYFCASSERDRRLNEQFFGPGTRLTVL.

In DNA, the CDR3 is TGTGCCAGTAGTATACGGACAGGGAAAAACACTGAAGCTTTCTTT. Translating gives CASSIRTGKNTEAFF. The gene calls are TRBV19 and TRBJ1-1; 8 bases line up with TRBD1. This CDR3 region has 15 residues. V lost 2 bases and J lost 2; bases outside the gene matches: 4. Germline loops: CDR1 LNHDA, CDR2 SQIVND (reference sequence).

The V and J genes are TRBV7-2 and TRBJ1-1; 7 bases line up with TRBD1. V was clipped by 5 bases and J by 4 bases; unmatched bases: 10. Germline V gene lookup returns CDR1 SGHTA and CDR2 FQGNSA. The CDR3 is 15 amino acids. The CDR3, as DNA: TGTGCCAGCAGCCTTCCTTCGGCAGGGGGCACTGAAGCTTTCTTT. Protein sequence: CASSLPSAGGTEAFF.

The chain has TRBV4-1 and TRBJ2-3; either TRBD1 or TRBD2 may fit D (5 bases each). Germline V gene data show CDR1 as MGHRA and CDR2 as YSYEKL. This CDR3 spans 13 amino acids. Trimming pared 3 bases from V and 3 bases from J, leaving 7 bases between. CDR3 sequence reads: CASSHRETDTQYF. CDR3 bases: TGCGCCAGCAGCCACAGGGAGACAGATACGCAGTATTTT.

The gene calls are TRBV4-1 and TRBJ2-3; possible D gene TRBD1, 6 bases. The CDR3 loop spans 15 amino acids. Germline CDR1 and CDR2: MGHRA and YSYEKL. V dropped 4 bases and J dropped 1 base, with 12 bases sitting between them. CDR3 sequence (DNA): TGCGCCAGCAGCCCCCGTTGGACAGGCACAGATACGCAGTATTTT. Translated, it gives CASSPRWTGTDTQYF.

This clonotype appeared many times. The rearrangement joins TRBV2 to TRBJ1-1, with a tentative D call TRBD1 (5 bases). The CDR3 consists of 11 residues. CDR1 SNHLY and CDR2 FYNNEI come from the germline V gene. Trimming cost V 5 bases and J 8 bases, with 9 bases left between them. For the CDR3, the DNA is TGTGCCAGCAGTCCCGGGACGGAAGCTTTCTTT. This translates into CASSPGTEAFF.

A few counts support this clonotype. The chain recombines TRBV20-1 with TRBJ1-5; a possible D gene is TRBD1 (6 bases). The germline gives CDR1 DFQATT, CDR2 SNEGSKA (reference sequence). The CDR3 sequence is 12 residues long. CDR3 DNA sequence: TGCAGCGGAGGGGGTAGCAGGCAGCCCCAGCATTTT. Translated: CSGGGSRQPQHF.

This clonotype showed up many times. V gene TRBV2 combines with J gene TRBJ1-2; D uncertain. CDR1 and CDR2 from the germline V gene are SNHLY and FYNNEI. The ends were cut back, 3 bases at V and 4 bases at J, with 9 bases in the middle. The CDR3 is made up of 13 amino acids. CDR3 amino acids: CASSESRGYGYTF. The DNA of the CDR3 is TGTGCCAGCAGTGAGTCGCGTGGCTATGGCTACACCTTC.

This clonotype was counted between two and nine times. The CDR3 sequence is CASSPYRVDTEAFF. The CDR3 nucleotides read TGTGCCAGCAGCCCGTACAGGGTTGACACTGAAGCTTTCTTT. The chain has TRBV9 and TRBJ1-1, with D possibly TRBD1 on 6 matching bases. There are 14 residues in the CDR3. In germline, CDR1 is SGDLS, CDR2 YYNGEE. The V and J ends lost 4 bases and 3 bases respectively, with 13 bases between them.

The table lists this clonotype with many counts. The chain combines TRBV7-9 with TRBJ2-1; possibly TRBD2 for D (5 bases). The germline V gene has CDR1 SEHNR and CDR2 FQNEAQ (reference sequence). The V and J ends lost 1 base and 10 bases respectively, with 11 bases between them. The CDR3 sequence is 13 residues long. CDR3 DNA: TGTGCCAGCAGCTTAGAAGATGGGGAGGAGCAGTTCTTC. Translating it yields CASSLEDGEEQFF.

V usage is TRBV29-1 and J usage is TRBJ2-7, with D perhaps TRBD1 or TRBD2 (6 bases each). The CDR3 has 12 residues. CDR1 is SQVTM and CDR2 is ANQGSEA in the germline V gene. V was shortened by 0 bases and J by 6 bases, with 9 bases between the two germline ends. This CDR3 is CSVEEGGGEQYF. CDR3 nucleotides: TGCAGCGTTGAAGAAGGAGGGGGCGAGCAGTACTTC.

Points on this clonotype: A much larger clone lies one base from this, so it may be a read error. The chain carries TRBV12-3 or TRBV12-4 and TRBJ1-4, with unresolved D. CDR3 length: 12 residues. For the CDR3, the DNA is TGTGCCAGCGGTGGATTGAATGAAAAACCGTTTTTT. This encodes CASGGLNEKPFF.

This clonotype was counted between two and nine times. Relative to the germline gene, one junction end is altered; a read error may explain this. This chain links TRBV5-1 with TRBJ1-1; tentatively, D is TRBD1 (5 bases). The CDR3 covers 16 residues. CDR1 and CDR2 (germline): SGHRS, YFSETQ. CDR3 nucleotides: TGCGCCAACAGCTTGGCCGGACAATTTGAACTGACTGGAGCTTTCTTT. As protein: CANSLAGQFELTGAFF.

This clonotype was observed a single time. V and J are TRBV7-6 and TRBJ2-1, with 9 positions matching TRBD2. After removal of 4 bases from V and 2 bases from J, the junction contained 6 bases not matched to a gene. Germline CDR1 is SGHVS and CDR2 is FNYEAQ. This CDR3 region has 16 residues. The CDR3 DNA is TGTGCCAGCAGCTCCCTCTCTAGCGGGGCCTACAATGAGCAGTTCTTC. This translates into CASSSLSSGAYNEQFF.

This clonotype was counted between two and nine times. The chain links TRBV4-1 to TRBJ1-1, with 9 positions matching TRBD1. The CDR3 runs 17 residues. Germline CDR1 MGHRA, CDR2 YSYEKL. The V segment lost 1 base and the J segment 5 bases; nucleotides outside the gene matches: 11. DNA of the CDR3: TGCGCCAGCAGCCAAGCGGTCCATGACAGGGGGGAAACTGAAGCTTTCTTT. This codes for CASSQAVHDRGETEAFF.

The chain joins TRBV9 to TRBJ1-4; 7 positions match TRBD1. Germline CDR1 and CDR2: SGDLS and YYNGEE. This CDR3 spans 15 amino acids. J gave up 0 bases and V 6 bases, and 5 bases lay outside the gene matches. The CDR3 nucleotides read TGTGCCAGCAACAGACAGGGCGCAACTAATGAAAAACTGTTTTTT. This translates into CASNRQGATNEKLFF.

The chain uses TRBV7-9 and TRBJ2-7; 7 positions agree with TRBD1. There are 13 residues in the CDR3. Trimming cost V 8 bases and J 3 bases; bases outside gene matches: 7. Germline CDR1 SEHNR, CDR2 FQNEAQ (reference sequence). CDR3 in DNA: TGTGCCAGCCTGAGTCACAGGGGCTACGAGCAGTACTTC. It is translated as CASLSHRGYEQYF. The full variable domain, in which reference TRBV7-9 and TRBJ2-7 provide the parts outside the CDR3, is DTGVSQNPRHKITKRGQNVTFRCDPISEHNRLYWYRQTLGQGPEFLTYFQNEAQLEKSRLLSDRFSAERPKGSFSTLEIQRTEQGDSAMYLCASLSHRGYEQYFGPGTRLTVT.

This clonotype was counted only a few times. CDR3 nucleotides: TGCGCCAGCAGCCAAGACATAGGGAGCAATCAGCCCCAGCATTTT. Translating it yields CASSQDIGSNQPQHF. The J gene is TRBJ1-5, the V gene TRBV4-1, with D uncertain. Germline values: CDR1 MGHRA, CDR2 YSYEKL. With 0 bases removed from V and 1 base from J, the gap between germline ends came to 7 bases. CDR3 length equals 15 residues.

This clonotype was found many times. The V and J genes are TRBV19 and TRBJ2-5; 12 nucleotides agree with TRBD1. Losses at the gene ends were 5 bases for V and 3 bases for J; bases not matched to a gene: 7. The germline V gene encodes CDR1 LNHDA and CDR2 SQIVND (reference sequence). The CDR3 spans 16 residues. The CDR3 here is CASSPGTGGVEETQYF. The DNA for the CDR3 is TGTGCCAGTAGTCCAGGGACAGGGGGCGTTGAAGAGACCCAGTACTTC.

The genes are TRBV6-1 and TRBJ2-1, with D possibly matching TRBD1 (6 bases). The CDR3 length is 14 residues. Looked up from germline, CDR1 is MNHNS and CDR2 is SASEGT. V shed 1 base and J shed 8 bases, with 12 bases lying between them. The CDR3 here is CASSEGGTYYEQFF. Written as DNA, the CDR3 is TGTGCCAGCAGTGAAGGTGGGACATATTATGAGCAGTTCTTC.

This clonotype has at least ten counts. The genes are TRBV5-1 and TRBJ2-2; 10 nucleotides agree with TRBD1. There are 15 residues in the CDR3. Germline CDR1 and CDR2: SGHRS and YFSETQ. V lost 4 bases, J lost 3 bases, and 3 bases stayed unmatched. The CDR3 sequence: CASSPGTGDTGELFF. Here the CDR3 DNA reads TGCGCCAGCAGCCCGGGGACAGGGGACACCGGGGAGCTGTTTTTT.

The rearrangement links TRBV20-1 to TRBJ1-2; D gene uncertain. Germline lookup yields CDR1 DFQATT and CDR2 SNEGSKA (reference sequence). CDR3 length: 13 residues. The V and J ends lost 2 bases and 0 bases respectively, with 7 bases between them. In DNA form, the CDR3 reads TGCAGTGCTAGAAGCACTGCTAACTATGGCTACACCTTC. Translating gives CSARSTANYGYTF.

The chain uses TRBV19 and TRBJ2-4, with TRBD2 as a possible D gene (7 bases). The V and J ends lost 1 base and 4 bases respectively, with 11 bases between them. The germline gives CDR1 LNHDA, CDR2 SQIVND (reference sequence). The CDR3 sequence is 15 residues long. CDR3 nucleotide sequence: TGTGCCAGTAGTATAGGTGGGGGGGCGAAAAACATTCAGTACTTC. It yields the protein CASSIGGGAKNIQYF.

Turning to this clonotype: One base away lies a much larger clone, so this may be a sequencing read error. This chain links TRBV7-9 with TRBJ2-1; the D is unclear. Germline CDR1 and CDR2: SEHNR and FQNEAQ (reference sequence). The CDR3 is made up of 16 amino acids. The CDR3 DNA is TGTGCCAGCAGCTCCGGCGTGGGTAGCTCCTACAATAAGCAGTTCTTC. Residues: CASSSGVGSSYNKQFF. The full variable domain, completed using reference TRBV7-9 and TRBJ2-1, is DTGVSQNPRHKITKRGQNVTFRCDPISEHNRLYWYRQTLGQGPEFLTYFQNEAQLEKSRLLSDRFSAERPKGSFSTLEIQRTEQGDSAMYLCASSSGVGSSYNKQFFGPGTRLTVL.

Details on this clonotype: At one end the junction does not follow the germline gene, possibly because of a read error. This sequence joins TRBV4-1 and TRBJ2-3; the match to TRBD1 covers 8 bases. The length of the CDR3 is 16 residues. Germline CDR1 and CDR2: MGHRA and YSYEKL. The CDR3 DNA reads TGCGCCAGCAGCCAAGGATCAGGGGGCTACACAGATAAGCAGTATTTT. This encodes CASSQGSGGYTDKQYF.